This T cell receptor (beta chain) was sequenced for a study of T cell responses to AZD1222 COVID-19 vaccine. General study findings and limits: Among those given AZD1222, only 6 or 7 were seropositive at baseline. The study reported that nearly half of spike-specific TCRs target unmutated variant regions. Breadth and depth of Spike-specific TCRs rose after two AZD1222 doses. Females outnumbered males among donors, who were mostly white British; clonal diversity was possibly underestimated.

With respect to this clone: Its antigen is undetermined.

CDR1 is MDHEN, CDR2 SYDVKM, per germline. With 4 bases clipped from V and 2 bases from J, the junction kept 7 bases outside the gene matches. CDR3 length: 16 residues. Data came from immunoSEQ multiplex PCR; TCRdb stores just in-frame clones and leaves some out. The table shows 90,000 to 120,000 clones, with roughly 85% occurring only once. The specimen was peripheral blood, collected 28 days after the second AZD1222 dose. The TCR sequence derives from an adult who received the AZD1222 COVID-19 vaccine. The chain recombines TRBV28 with TRBJ1-2; 10 positions agree with TRBD1. As DNA, the CDR3 is TGTGCCAGCAGTTACCTCCCGGGACAGGGGAACTATGGCTACACCTTC. It codes for CASSYLPGQGNYGYTF.